Each of the 20 T cell receptor beta chains below was sequenced from the same sample in a study of blood T cell repertoires in COVID-19. Here immunoSEQ multiplex PCR was the method, and the copy in TCRdb shows in-frame clones only, minus some. Of some 400,000 clones detected, 85% to 90% appear once; the ten largest clones hold around 7%. Sequencing was done on a sample of peripheral blood. These receptor sequences come from a man aged 18 to 30 with active or convalescent COVID-19.

CDR3 in amino acids: CASSNGGSHSYEQYF. In DNA form, the CDR3 reads TGTGCCAGCAGCAACGGCGGGAGCCATTCGTACGAGCAGTACTTC. The rearrangement uses TRBV21-1 and TRBJ2-7; the table's D call of TRBD2 was not tested on the DNA. TRBV21-1 is a pseudogene locus. The CDR3 has 15 residues.

The chain carries TRBV3-1 (or the pseudogene TRBV3-2) and TRBJ2-5, with 10 bases aligning to TRBD2. The ends lost 4 bases at V and 5 bases at J; junction bases unmatched: 13. There are 17 residues in the CDR3. CDR1 and CDR2 from the germline V gene are LGHDT and YNNKEL (reference sequence). CDR3 protein: CASSLRTSGLFRETQYF. The CDR3 nucleotides are TGTGCCAGCAGCCTAAGGACTAGCGGCCTTTTTCGGGAGACCCAGTACTTC.

This chain uses TRBV6-6 with TRBJ2-2; D unresolved. V was clipped by 5 bases and J by 5 bases, with 18 bases between them. The CDR3 sequence is 16 residues long. The germline V gene encodes CDR1 MNHNY and CDR2 SVGAGI (reference sequence). Here the CDR3 reads CASSPTEPLGTGELFF. CDR3 DNA sequence: TGTGCCAGCAGTCCTACAGAGCCGCTTGGGACCGGGGAGCTGTTTTTT.

DNA of the CDR3: TGTGCCAGCAGCAAAGCGCTCGGGACTAGCTTCTTGGATGAGCAGTTCTTC. It yields the protein CASSKALGTSFLDEQFF. V usage is TRBV21-1 and J usage is TRBJ2-1; the table calls TRBD2, which could not be checked here. TRBV21-1 is labeled a pseudogene. The length of the CDR3 is 17 residues.

The V and J genes are TRBV4-1 and TRBJ1-4; D is unresolved. Trimming took off 4 bases at V and 7 bases at J, with 19 bases between the two ends. CDR3 length: 16 amino acids. Germline V gene sequence: CDR1 MGHRA, CDR2 YSYEKL. This chain's CDR3 is CASSPGGSSGVEKLFF. Written as DNA, the CDR3 is TGCGCCAGCAGCCCGGGTGGTTCATCCGGGGTTGAAAAACTGTTTTTT.

The CDR3 DNA sequence: TGTGCCAGCAGTTACACCGGGACAGGGGGGACTGAAGCTTTCTTT. Translation gives CASSYTGTGGTEAFF. The rearrangement joins TRBV6-5 to TRBJ1-1; TRBD1 agrees at 11 bases. Trimming cost V 2 bases and J 5 bases; bases outside gene matches: 4. The CDR3 has 15 amino acids. Per the germline V gene, CDR1 is MNHEY and CDR2 is SVGAGI.

The rearrangement links TRBV11-2 to TRBJ2-5; perhaps TRBD1 as D (6 bases). The CDR3 covers 11 residues. Germline V lookup: CDR1 SGHAT, CDR2 FQNNGV. V shed 5 bases and J shed 5 bases, with 6 bases lying between them. CDR3 DNA sequence: TGTGCCAGCAGCAGGGGGGAGACCCAGTACTTC. This gives the protein CASSRGETQYF.

The chain carries TRBV19 and TRBJ1-2; possibly TRBD1 for D (5 bases). Trimming removed 0 bases at V and 3 bases at J, with 8 bases between. Germline CDR1 and CDR2: LNHDA and SQIVND (reference sequence). The CDR3 is 14 amino acids. The CDR3 loop reads CASSIDGRDYGYTF. DNA of the CDR3: TGTGCCAGTAGTATAGATGGCAGGGACTATGGCTACACCTTC.

V and J are TRBV29-1 and TRBJ2-7, with 13 bases fitting TRBD2. CDR3 length: 16 residues. With V trimmed by 2 bases and J by 7 bases, 11 bases remained unmatched. CDR1 and CDR2 from the germline V gene are SQVTM and ANQGSEA. CDR3 coding DNA: TGCAGCGTTGAAAACAGACTAGCGGGAGGTTTGGGAGAGCAGTACTTC. Its translation is CSVENRLAGGLGEQYF.

This chain uses TRBV24-1 with TRBJ2-3; no definite D call. The CDR3 length is 11 residues. V dropped 5 bases and J dropped 4 bases, with 3 bases sitting between them. CDR1 is KGHDR and CDR2 is SFDVKD in the germline V gene. CDR3 in amino acids: CATSVSDTQYF. In nucleotides, the CDR3 is TGTGCCACCAGTGTATCAGATACGCAGTATTTT.

The rearrangement links TRBV12-5 to TRBJ2-3; 10 nucleotides line up with TRBD1. V shed 6 bases, J shed 5 bases, and the junction held 8 bases outside the gene matches. The CDR3 runs to 15 residues. Germline lookup yields CDR1 LGHNT and CDR2 FRNRAP. The CDR3 nucleotides are TGTGCTAGTGGCAACGACAGGGGGCTGGAAGATACGCAGTATTTT. Translating it yields CASGNDRGLEDTQYF.

This clone was recorded a few times. The chain combines TRBV18 with TRBJ1-4; D remains unclear. V lost 6 bases to trimming and J lost 6 bases, with 11 bases between them. The germline V gene encodes CDR1 KGHSH and CDR2 LQKENI. CDR3 length: 13 amino acids. The CDR3 bases are TGTGCCAGCTCGTCGGGTTTAGATGAAAAACTGTTTTTT. Protein product: CASSSGLDEKLFF. Based on the CDR3 plus reference TRBV18 and TRBJ1-4, the full variable domain is NAGVMQNPRHLVRRRGQEARLRCSPMKGHSHVYWYRQLPEEGLKFMVYLQKENIIDESGMPKERFSAEFPKEGPSILRIQQVVRGDSAAYFCASSSGLDEKLFFGSGTQLSVL.

The rearrangement uses TRBV2 and TRBJ1-6, with unresolved D. With 2 bases removed from V and 2 bases from J, the gap between germline ends came to 16 bases. The germline V gene has CDR1 SNHLY and CDR2 FYNNEI. The CDR3 consists of 18 residues. Written as DNA, the CDR3 is TGTGCCAGCAGTGAAAGTGGGTACAGTAGAACCTATAATTCACCCCTCCACTTT. Its translation: CASSESGYSRTYNSPLHF.

The chain employs TRBV19 and TRBJ2-1, with D possibly matching TRBD2 (7 bases). The CDR3 covers 17 residues. CDR1 is LNHDA and CDR2 is SQIVND in the germline V gene (reference sequence). V gave up 3 bases and J gave up 0 bases, with 15 bases separating them. The chain's CDR3 is CASSILGGRSSYNEQFF. CDR3 in DNA: TGTGCCAGTAGTATTCTGGGGGGGCGAAGCTCCTACAATGAGCAGTTCTTC. The full variable domain, its missing parts supplied by reference TRBV19 and TRBJ2-1, is DGGITQSPKYLFRKEGQNVTLSCEQNLNHDAMYWYRQDPGQGLRLIYYSQIVNDFQKGDIAEGYSVSREKKESFPLTVTSAQKNPTAFYLCASSILGGRSSYNEQFFGPGTRLTVL.

The chain carries TRBV6-4 and TRBJ2-3; D gene unclear. Between the trimmed V and J ends, which lost 4 bases and 2 bases, there was a span of 7 bases. This CDR3 is built from 13 residues. The V gene's germline CDR1 is MRHNA and CDR2 SNTAGT. CDR3 loop: CASSGSNTDTQYF. In nucleotides, the CDR3 is TGTGCCAGCAGTGGTAGTAACACAGATACGCAGTATTTT.

The V and J genes are TRBV28 and TRBJ1-2; D is uncertain. Trimming removed 5 bases at V and 8 bases at J, with 15 bases between. The CDR3 runs 13 residues. CDR1 and CDR2 from the germline V gene are MDHEN and SYDVKM. The CDR3 DNA is TGTGCCAGCAGTGTCGGACGGGGTAGAGGCTACACCTTC. Protein product: CASSVGRGRGYTF.

This clone was picked up many times. The CDR3 reads CASSPSGRPNTGELFF. In nucleotides, the CDR3 is TGTGCCAGCAGCCCTAGCGGGCGCCCGAACACCGGGGAGCTGTTTTTT. The genes are TRBV7-3 and TRBJ2-2, with 8 bases matching TRBD2. Looked up from germline, CDR1 is SGHTA and CDR2 is FQGTGA. The CDR3 is 16 amino acids. V shed 5 bases, J shed 0 bases, and the junction held 5 bases outside the gene matches.

The V gene is TRBV6-5, the J gene TRBJ2-7; D possibly corresponds to TRBD1 (6 bases). V lost 6 bases and J 5 bases, leaving 11 bases between the germline ends. The germline V gene encodes CDR1 MNHEY and CDR2 SVGAGI. The CDR3 covers 12 residues. CDR3 nucleotide sequence: TGTGCCAGCAGGGGACAAATTCACGAGCAGTACTTC. Encoded protein: CASRGQIHEQYF.

This chain joins TRBV4-1 and TRBJ1-1; 8 positions match TRBD1. The CDR3 covers 14 residues. Per the germline V gene, CDR1 is MGHRA and CDR2 is YSYEKL. Losses at the gene ends were 9 bases for V and 0 bases for J; bases not matched to a gene: 6. DNA for the CDR3: TGCGCCAGTCAGGGGGCCGGACTGAACACTGAAGCTTTCTTT. Its protein is CASQGAGLNTEAFF.

The genes are TRBV7-2 and TRBJ1-4, with 7 bases lining up with TRBD1. Germline CDR1 SGHTA, CDR2 FQGNSA. This CDR3 contains 16 residues. Trimming took 5 bases from V and 5 from J; bases not matched to a gene: 11. The CDR3 sequence: CASSPSLDRKNEKLFF. CDR3 sequence (DNA): TGTGCCAGCAGCCCATCCCTGGACAGGAAAAATGAAAAACTGTTTTTT. Full variable domain (rest looked up from reference TRBV7-2 and TRBJ1-4): GAGVSQSPSNKVTEKGKDVELRCDPISGHTALYWYRQSLGQGLEFLIYFQGNSAPDKSGLPSDRFSAERTGGSVSTLTIQRTQQEDSAVYLCASSPSLDRKNEKLFFGSGTQLSVL.